The following is a TCR beta chain sequence with its context. Its antigen is not yet known. No per-base quality is available; no much larger clone lies one base away. Whole blood was collected in K2EDTA tubes by collaborating institutions according to the institutions' own protocols. For TCRbeta analysis, collaborators shipped samples as frozen whole blood, isolated PBMCs, or DNA extracted from either of those sample types. TCRbeta CDR3 regions were amplified from genomic DNA by means of the immunoSEQ Assay, a bias-controlled multiplex PCR. Per the authors' processing: Nucleated cell counts per sample were estimated from amplification of reference gene primers within the assay. To quantify the absolute abundance of each unique TCRbeta CDR3 rearrangement, sequence reads were collapsed and filtered. For each sample, productive Simpson clonality was calculated by taking the square root of Simpson's diversity index across productive rearrangements. TCRdb provides this immuneACCESS table in a form limited to in-frame rearrangements. Some clones are lacking; in checked studies, under half of them reflect an unresolved V gene, and why the rest are absent is not known. V and J calls plus clone size are reproduced from that table; the DNA served to infer D and trimming. Within this sample are 100,000 or so clones, with around 86% of them counted one time only. Jointly, the top ten make up 3.5% to 5% of the sample.

The source of the sample is a study of blood T cell repertoires in COVID-19 (TCRdb year 2020). With respect to the entire study: The collaborator samples originated in the United States, Italy and Spain and spanned the acute and convalescent phases of COVID-19. The prospective study material was composed of cDNA or gDNA derived from T cells, B-cell-depleted T cells, or PBMCs. Where available, HLA class I and class II types were taken from metadata supplied by the sample provider and were not determined by assay-based typing. Samples came from the ongoing ImmuneRACE study (first 160 participants) plus 1,254 subjects from 6 global collaborators. The dataset comprised deeply sampled blood TCRbeta repertoires from subjects exposed to, actively infected with, or recovered from COVID-19. A freely available public database, intended as a resource for researchers studying the immune response to SARS-CoV-2, is where the repertoires were released. A de-identified subject ID, COVID-19 status, age in years and sex were almost always included in the sample metadata. The investigation overall reported the following: How much clinical and demographic metadata was included differed by source and by participant, and the metadata was provided uncurated.

What was sequenced was peripheral blood. This clonotype originated in a man between 45 and 60 years old with acute or convalescent COVID-19.

The bases read TGTGCCAGCAGTGAGGGGACTACTAATGAAAAACTGTTTTTT. It specifies CASSEGTTNEKLFF. In this chain, TRBV6-4 is recombined with TRBJ1-4; matching of 5 bases hints at TRBD1 as the D gene. Including the terminal cysteine and phenylalanine, the CDR3 comprises 14 residues. The sequence is cut down to CDR3 DNA, 42 bases in frame from base 1. CDR1 and CDR2, looked up from the germline V gene, are MRHNA and SNTAGT. The V end loses 3 bases and the J end loses 2 bases, and a stretch of 7 bases separates them.